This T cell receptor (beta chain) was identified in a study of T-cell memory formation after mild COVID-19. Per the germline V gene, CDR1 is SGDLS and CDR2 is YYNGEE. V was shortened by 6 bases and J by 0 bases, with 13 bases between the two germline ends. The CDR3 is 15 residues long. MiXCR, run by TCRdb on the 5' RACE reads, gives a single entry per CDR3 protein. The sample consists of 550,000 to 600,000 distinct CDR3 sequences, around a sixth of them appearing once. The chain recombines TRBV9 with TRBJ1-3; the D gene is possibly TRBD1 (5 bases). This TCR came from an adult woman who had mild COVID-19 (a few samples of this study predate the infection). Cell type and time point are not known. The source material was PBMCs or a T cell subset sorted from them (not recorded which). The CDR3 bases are TGTGCCAGCACCGGGGCAGCTTTCTCTGGAAACACCATATATTTT. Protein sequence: CASTGAAFSGNTIYF.